One and the same sample provided the 21 T cell receptor beta chains below, sequenced in a study of blood T cells in healthy people across ages (dated by TCRdb to about 2015). Library preparation was by 5' RACE. TCRdb records Illumina HiSeq 2500 as the sequencer. A second PCR of roughly 7 to 12 cycles was performed with a sample-barcoded 5' primer and a J-beta primer mix. In-frame beta chains were kept once TCRdb had trimmed the public reads at Q25 with fastp and called clones with MiXCR. CDR3 protein sequences are deduplicated, and each keeps its most common genes and DNA. This sample comprises 980,000 or so distinct CDR3 sequences, around 46% of them detected only once. The top ten clones comprise roughly 13% of the sample. The source material was blood. Source of these receptors: a man younger than 40 in good health.

The CDR3 DNA reads as TGTGCCAGCAGTTCTACCACGGAGCCCAGTGGGGCCTACAATGAGCAGTTCTTC. Amino acid sequence: CASSSTTEPSGAYNEQFF. This chain joins TRBV27 and TRBJ2-1; D remains unclear. This CDR3 is built from 18 residues. V gave up 4 bases and J gave up 2 bases, with 21 bases separating them. CDR1 is MNHEY and CDR2 is SMNVEV in the germline V gene (reference sequence).

The chain carries TRBV6-2 or TRBV6-3 and TRBJ2-7, with D hard to call. CDR3 length: 14 residues. V was trimmed by 4 bases and J by 4 bases, leaving 14 bases between them. CDR1 is MNHEY and CDR2 is SVGEGT in the germline V gene. The CDR3 nucleotides are TGTGCCAGCAGTTCGCCCAACCTACCGTACGAGCAGTACTTC. Protein sequence: CASSSPNLPYEQYF.

The rearrangement uses TRBV27 and TRBJ2-3; 9 bases agree with TRBD1. Germline trimming cut 6 bases from V and 5 bases from J; bases unmatched to any gene: 12. Germline-derived CDR1 and CDR2 are MNHEY and SMNVEV (reference sequence). The CDR3 length is 16 residues. The chain's CDR3 is CASSTGTGTGVDTQYF. In nucleotides, the CDR3 is TGTGCCAGCAGCACCGGGACAGGGACCGGGGTAGATACGCAGTATTTT.

The CDR3 protein is CAISEGGQPQHF. CDR3 nucleotide sequence: TGTGCCATCAGTGAGGGGGGGCAGCCCCAGCATTTT. The V call is TRBV10-3, the J call TRBJ1-5; weak D call: TRBD1 (5 bases). The CDR3 loop spans 12 amino acids. Trimming shortened V by 2 bases and J by 7 bases, and 6 bases separated the two germline ends. Germline V CDR1 and CDR2: ENHRY, SYGVKD.

This clonotype was seen a handful of times. The J gene is TRBJ2-3, the V gene TRBV15; TRBD2 agrees at 9 bases. This CDR3 has 16 amino acids. J lost 1 base, V lost 3 bases, and 5 bases had no gene match. In germline, CDR1 is LNHNV, CDR2 YYDKDF (reference sequence). Here the CDR3 reads CATSSLAGGGTDTQYF. CDR3 sequence (DNA): TGTGCCACCAGCAGTCTCGCGGGGGGGGGCACAGATACGCAGTATTTT.

V is TRBV7-9 and J is TRBJ2-2; TRBD1 might be the D (5 bases). CDR3 length: 17 amino acids. CDR1 is SEHNR, CDR2 FQNEAQ, per germline (reference sequence). V was cut by 3 bases and J by 1 base, with 15 bases left in between. As DNA, the CDR3 is TGTGCCAGCAGCTTGCCCAGGGTGGGCCAGAACACCGGGGAGCTGTTTTTT. It yields the protein CASSLPRVGQNTGELFF. Supplemented by reference TRBV7-9 and TRBJ2-2, the full variable domain reads DTGVSQNPRHKITKRGQNVTFRCDPISEHNRLYWYRQTLGQGPEFLTYFQNEAQLEKSRLLSDRFSAERPKGSFSTLEIQRTEQGDSAMYLCASSLPRVGQNTGELFFGEGSRLTVL.

The gene calls are TRBV6-5 and TRBJ1-2; perhaps TRBD1 as D (6 bases). CDR3 length equals 15 residues. V was cut by 6 bases and J by 2 bases, with 16 bases left in between. The V gene's germline CDR1 is MNHEY and CDR2 SVGAGI. CDR3 DNA sequence: TGTGCCAGCAGCCAAGGGCAGGGGAGCAACTATGGCTACACCTTC. It specifies CASSQGQGSNYGYTF.

The chain couples TRBV4-1 to TRBJ2-3, with TRBD1 as a possible D gene (5 bases). V gave up 1 base and J gave up 4 bases, with 15 bases separating them. Germline CDR1 and CDR2: MGHRA and YSYEKL. This CDR3 contains 16 residues. The CDR3: CASSQVSGPLSDTQYF. The CDR3 DNA reads as TGCGCCAGCAGCCAAGTTTCAGGGCCCCTCTCAGATACGCAGTATTTT.

This clonotype was seen only a few times. The chain combines TRBV6-1 with TRBJ1-5; 9 positions match TRBD1. Germline V lookup: CDR1 MNHNS, CDR2 SASEGT. Trimming at V came to 7 bases and at J to 5 bases, leaving 9 bases not matched to a gene. The CDR3 extends over 15 amino acids. The CDR3 loop is CASTGGQGGYQPQHF. The CDR3 DNA reads as TGTGCCAGCACCGGGGGACAGGGAGGGTATCAGCCCCAGCATTTT.

Only a few counts were recorded for this clonotype. This rearrangement joins TRBV5-1 to TRBJ2-1, with D tentatively TRBD1 (6 bases). Germline lookup yields CDR1 SGHRS and CDR2 YFSETQ. V lost 4 bases, J lost 15 bases, and 17 bases lay in between. This CDR3 contains 12 residues. The CDR3 DNA reads as TGCGCCAGCAGCCCGCCAGGGGTCCGCCTGTTCTTC. Amino acids: CASSPPGVRLFF.

This chain links TRBV6-2 or TRBV6-3 with TRBJ1-2; D possibly corresponds to TRBD1 (6 bases). This CDR3 region has 14 residues. The V end was cut by 7 bases, the J end by 4 bases, with 16 bases between. The V gene's germline CDR1 is MNHEY and CDR2 SVGEGT. CDR3 sequence (DNA): TGTGCCAGCATCCGGAGCGGGACAAGCTATGGCTACACCTTC. Translated: CASIRSGTSYGYTF.

The rearrangement links TRBV20-1 to TRBJ1-1; D possibly corresponds to TRBD1 (6 bases). Trimming cost V 0 bases and J 6 bases, with 14 bases left between them. The CDR3 runs 14 residues. Germline-derived CDR1 and CDR2 are DFQATT and SNEGSKA (reference sequence). CDR3 DNA sequence: TGCAGTGCTAGAGAGGGGCCAGGGGTGTCTGAAGCTTTCTTT. As protein: CSAREGPGVSEAFF.

The chain links TRBV3-1 to TRBJ2-3, with D tentatively TRBD2 (5 bases). V was trimmed by 1 base and J by 5 bases, leaving 13 bases between them. The CDR3 sequence is 15 residues long. Germline values: CDR1 LGHDT, CDR2 YNNKEL (reference sequence). CDR3 nucleotides: TGTGCCAGCAGCCAAGGAGGACCCCGGGGAGATACGCAGTATTTT. Encoded protein: CASSQGGPRGDTQYF.

The V and J genes are TRBV28 and TRBJ1-6; unclear D gene. This CDR3 spans 16 amino acids. The germline V gene has CDR1 MDHEN and CDR2 SYDVKM. Deletions cut 2 bases from V and 6 bases from J, with 14 bases between. The CDR3 nucleotides read TGTGCCAGCAGTTTACCTACACCCTATAGTAATTCACCCCTCCACTTT. This translates into CASSLPTPYSNSPLHF.

Written as DNA, the CDR3 is TGTGCCAGCAGTTTAGGTGTGACTGACTATGGCTACACCTTC. Translated: CASSLGVTDYGYTF. The J gene is TRBJ1-2, the V gene TRBV28; unclear D gene. The V gene lost 2 bases and the J gene lost 3 bases, with 10 bases spanning the gap. The germline CDR1 and CDR2 sequences are MDHEN and SYDVKM. The length of the CDR3 is 14 residues.

The chain uses TRBV10-3 and TRBJ2-7; a possible D gene is TRBD2 (6 bases). This CDR3 region has 16 residues. Germline V gene sequence: CDR1 ENHRY, CDR2 SYGVKD. Trimming stripped 0 bases from V and 2 bases from J, with 14 bases between. The CDR3 is CAISESVVAVTYEQYF. CDR3 DNA sequence: TGTGCCATCAGTGAGTCCGTGGTAGCGGTCACCTACGAGCAGTACTTC.

V gene TRBV4-1 combines with J gene TRBJ1-5; 7 bases align to TRBD1. The trim removed 5 bases at V and 4 bases at J, leaving 8 bases unmatched. CDR1 is MGHRA and CDR2 is YSYEKL in the germline V gene. CDR3 length equals 15 residues. The CDR3 sequence: CASSEGQMGNQPQHF. CDR3 bases: TGCGCCAGCAGCGAGGGACAGATGGGTAATCAGCCCCAGCATTTT.

In the case of this clonotype: One end of the junction fails to match germline, which may point to a read error. The CDR3 DNA is TGTGCCAGCCCACCACCGGCGGGGTACCACGAGCAGTACTTC. Translation gives CASPPPAGYHEQYF. V usage is TRBV18 and J usage is TRBJ2-5; the D gene is possibly TRBD2 (6 bases). The assigned J gene may be wrong: the sequence end matches TRBJ2-7 better. CDR1 and CDR2 (germline): KGHSH, LQKENI. CDR3 size: 14 residues.

The chain joins TRBV4-1 to TRBJ1-5, with D hard to call. The CDR3 has 17 residues. Deletions cut 0 bases from V and 2 bases from J, with 14 bases between. Looked up from germline, CDR1 is MGHRA and CDR2 is YSYEKL. CDR3 region: CASSQEGERSGNQPQHF. CDR3 nucleotide sequence: TGCGCCAGCAGCCAAGAAGGAGAGAGGAGCGGCAATCAGCCCCAGCATTTT.

The chain couples TRBV10-3 to TRBJ2-5; D remains unclear. V was shortened by 5 bases and J by 4 bases, with 5 bases between the two germline ends. The CDR3 sequence is 11 residues long. CDR1 is ENHRY and CDR2 is SYGVKD in the germline V gene. In DNA form, the CDR3 reads TGTGCCATCAGTTCGTCAGAGACCCAGTACTTC. Its protein is CAISSSETQYF.

This clonotype occurred many times. This chain connects TRBV6-2 or TRBV6-3 to TRBJ1-2, with no clear D. V was pared by 6 bases and J by 2 bases, with 7 bases between. The CDR3 runs 12 residues. CDR1 and CDR2 (germline): MNHEY, SVGEGT. The CDR3 DNA sequence: TGTGCCAGCAGCCGACAAAACTATGGCTACACCTTC. This gives the protein CASSRQNYGYTF.